The 32 T cell receptor beta chains below were found in one sample sequenced in a study of shared clonotypes between healthy human individuals. Using immunoSEQ multiplex PCR, the repertoire was profiled, and TCRdb retains in-frame clones only, with some absent. The sample comprises roughly 640,000 clones, about 97% of which are singletons, and 0.045% to 0.07% rests with the top ten. The sequenced sample was naive CD4+ T cells sorted from blood. The subset here: CD45RA+ positively selected. The receptors come from a woman aged 30 to 39 in good health.

This rearrangement joins TRBV14 to TRBJ2-1; 9 bases align to TRBD2. Germline CDR1 SGHDN, CDR2 FVKESK. Unmatched junction bases numbered 10, after V lost 2 bases and J lost 5 bases. This CDR3 is 17 amino acids long. The CDR3 protein is CASSQPYGLAFHNEQFF. DNA for the CDR3: TGTGCCAGCAGCCAACCATACGGACTAGCGTTCCACAATGAGCAGTTCTTC.

The chain carries TRBV28 and TRBJ1-6; D call uncertain. CDR3 size: 16 residues. Trimming removed 1 base from V and 0 bases from J, with 7 bases in between. Germline lookup yields CDR1 MDHEN and CDR2 SYDVKM. CDR3 coding DNA: TGTGCCAGCAGTTTATCGAGGAGCTCCTATAATTCACCCCTCCACTTT. It encodes CASSLSRSSYNSPLHF.

This chain links TRBV19 with TRBJ2-7; D is possibly TRBD2 (6 bases). The V and J ends lost 7 bases and 4 bases respectively, with 23 bases between them. CDR3 length equals 16 residues. Germline V gives CDR1 LNHDA, CDR2 SQIVND (reference sequence). The CDR3 nucleotides are TGTGCCAGTACTCCTCAGAGCGGGCGAGCCCCTTACGAGCAGTACTTC. Amino acid sequence: CASTPQSGRAPYEQYF.

The chain carries TRBV28 and TRBJ2-7, with D unclear. The CDR3 sequence is 13 residues long. The germline V gene has CDR1 MDHEN and CDR2 SYDVKM. V was shortened by 6 bases and J by 0 bases, with 9 bases between the two germline ends. Here the CDR3 reads CASSTTHSYEQYF. CDR3 nucleotide sequence: TGTGCCAGCAGCACCACCCACTCCTACGAGCAGTACTTC.

This chain connects TRBV28 to TRBJ1-2; D is possibly TRBD1 (5 bases). The CDR3 consists of 13 residues. Germline values: CDR1 MDHEN, CDR2 SYDVKM. V gave up 10 bases and J gave up 4 bases, with 16 bases separating them. The CDR3 sequence is CAIAVQGFYGYTF. CDR3 bases: TGTGCCATCGCCGTCCAGGGATTCTATGGCTACACCTTC.

The chain uses TRBV6-6 and TRBJ2-7; 9 positions agree with TRBD2. The V and J ends lost 1 base and 5 bases, in that order; junction bases with no gene match: 9. Germline V gene data show CDR1 as MNHNY and CDR2 as SVGAGI (reference sequence). The CDR3 runs to 16 residues. The CDR3 loop is CASSYYLSGSSNEQYF. The CDR3 DNA follows: TGTGCCAGCAGTTACTACCTTAGCGGGAGCTCGAACGAGCAGTACTTC.

V is TRBV19 and J is TRBJ2-7, with D perhaps TRBD1 or TRBD2 (5 bases each). V was shortened by 6 bases and J by 4 bases, with 19 bases between the two germline ends. Germline V CDR1 and CDR2: LNHDA, SQIVND (reference sequence). The CDR3 is 15 residues long. CDR3: CASREGRSGLYEQYF. In DNA form, the CDR3 reads TGTGCCAGTAGAGAGGGACGCTCAGGACTTTACGAGCAGTACTTC.

The chain combines TRBV7-9 with TRBJ2-5; no clear D gene. The J call could be wrong; TRBJ2-7 is a better fit for the DNA end. Germline CDR1 and CDR2: SEHNR and FQNEAQ (reference sequence). This CDR3 comprises 11 residues. The CDR3 DNA follows: TGTGCCAGCAGCTTACTCGACGAGCAGTACTTC. Protein: CASSLLDEQYF.

This clone was seen a single time. The chain has TRBV5-1 and TRBJ2-6; D is unclear. Germline loops: CDR1 SGHRS, CDR2 YFSETQ. V was clipped by 0 bases and J by 0 bases, with 13 bases between them. The CDR3 covers 18 residues. In DNA form, the CDR3 reads TGCGCCAGCAGCTTGGCACCTGGGCACGGCTCTGGGGCCAACGTCCTGACTTTC. Protein: CASSLAPGHGSGANVLTF. Looking up the rest from reference TRBV5-1 and TRBJ2-6 gives the full variable domain: KAGVTQTPRYLIKTRGQQVTLSCSPISGHRSVSWYQQTPGQGLQFLFEYFSETQRNKGNFPGRFSGRQFSNSRSEMNVSTLELGDSALYLCASSLAPGHGSGANVLTFGAGSRLTVL.

The chain joins TRBV10-1 to TRBJ1-1; D is perhaps TRBD1 (5 bases). V was shortened by 6 bases and J by 4 bases, with 12 bases between the two germline ends. The CDR3 covers 13 residues. CDR1 and CDR2 (germline): WNHNN, SYGVQD (reference sequence). In DNA form, the CDR3 reads TGCGCCAGCAGGTACGACAGCACCACTGAAGCTTTCTTT. The encoded protein is CASRYDSTTEAFF.

This rearrangement joins TRBV5-1 to TRBJ2-5; D ambiguous. The V end lost 7 bases, the J end lost 5 bases, and 9 bases lay between the germline ends. CDR1 SGHRS and CDR2 YFSETQ come from the germline V gene. There are 11 residues in the CDR3. The CDR3 loop reads CASGWYETQYF. Here the CDR3 DNA reads TGCGCCAGCGGCTGGTACGAGACCCAGTACTTC.

The chain employs TRBV13 and TRBJ2-1; TRBD2 aligns across 8 bases. The CDR3 contains 16 residues. Trimming took 2 bases from V and 6 from J; bases not matched to a gene: 9. Looked up from germline, CDR1 is PRHDT and CDR2 is FYEKMQ (reference sequence). In DNA form, the CDR3 reads TGTGCCAGCAGCTTAAACCCCGGGACTAGGATCAATGAGCAGTTCTTC. As protein: CASSLNPGTRINEQFF.

The chain is built from TRBV6-5 and TRBJ2-5; D not resolved. Germline CDR1 reads MNHEY; CDR2 reads SVGAGI. The ends were cut back, 0 bases at V and 1 base at J, with 6 bases in the middle. There are 14 residues in the CDR3. The CDR3 reads CASSYSGFQETQYF. Here the CDR3 DNA reads TGTGCCAGCAGTTACTCGGGGTTCCAAGAGACCCAGTACTTC.

The chain joins TRBV18 to TRBJ2-7; 8 bases agree with TRBD1. V trimming: 3 bases; J trimming: 2 bases; junction bases outside the gene matches: 6. Germline-derived CDR1 and CDR2 are KGHSH and LQKENI. The CDR3 is made up of 15 amino acids. The CDR3 is CASSPGQDYAYEQYF. The CDR3 nucleotides read TGTGCCAGCTCACCGGGACAGGATTATGCCTACGAGCAGTACTTC.

The rearrangement uses TRBV28 and TRBJ2-3; D unresolved. Trimming removed 9 bases from V and 4 bases from J, with 8 bases in between. This CDR3 is 11 amino acids long. The germline gives CDR1 MDHEN, CDR2 SYDVKM. The CDR3 loop reads CASRSPDTQYF. DNA for the CDR3: TGTGCCAGTCGAAGCCCAGATACGCAGTATTTT.

As concerns this clone: This same CDR3 is encoded by further DNA sequences in the sample. This chain joins TRBV5-1 and TRBJ1-1, with a weak D call TRBD1 (5 bases). Trimming removed 1 base at V and 1 base at J, with 8 bases between. This CDR3 contains 14 residues. The germline V gene encodes CDR1 SGHRS and CDR2 YFSETQ. The CDR3 loop reads CASSLTGGNTEAFF. The CDR3 DNA sequence: TGCGCCAGCAGCTTGACAGGTGGGAACACTGAAGCTTTCTTT.

This chain connects TRBV5-1 to TRBJ2-7, with 8 bases that match TRBD1. Trimming took 4 bases from V and 7 from J; bases not matched to a gene: 7. CDR3 length equals 13 residues. Germline V gene lookup returns CDR1 SGHRS and CDR2 YFSETQ. The CDR3: CASSPGQGFEQYF. In DNA, the CDR3 is TGCGCCAGCAGCCCAGGACAGGGTTTTGAGCAGTACTTC.

The chain couples TRBV4-1 to TRBJ2-7; D remains unclear. V was pared by 2 bases and J by 7 bases, with 9 bases between. The germline V gene has CDR1 MGHRA and CDR2 YSYEKL. This CDR3 contains 12 residues. The CDR3, as DNA: TGCGCCAGCAGCCAACCCCGACGGGAGCAGTACTTC. Translating it yields CASSQPRREQYF.

The chain uses TRBV7-9 and TRBJ2-1; 7 bases match TRBD2. Trimming cost V 2 bases and J 2 bases; bases outside gene matches: 3. Germline V gene lookup returns CDR1 SEHNR and CDR2 FQNEAQ (reference sequence). CDR3 length: 15 residues. The DNA for the CDR3 is TGTGCCAGCAGCTTACCGCGGGGGACCTACAATGAGCAGTTCTTC. This codes for CASSLPRGTYNEQFF.

CDR3 amino acids: CASRGGYSYNEQFF. CDR3 nucleotides: TGTGCCAGTAGAGGGGGATACTCCTACAATGAGCAGTTCTTC. V gene TRBV19 combines with J gene TRBJ2-1; D is possibly TRBD1 (6 bases). Trimming took off 6 bases at V and 0 bases at J, with 9 bases between the two ends. Germline V gene lookup returns CDR1 LNHDA and CDR2 SQIVND (reference sequence). The CDR3 is 14 amino acids.

The chain combines TRBV11-2 with TRBJ2-1; TRBD1 might be the D (5 bases). V gave up 6 bases and J gave up 0 bases, with 15 bases separating them. The V gene's germline CDR1 is SGHAT and CDR2 FQNNGV. CDR3 length: 16 amino acids. The CDR3 spells CASSENYRSSYNEQFF. Written as DNA, the CDR3 is TGTGCCAGCAGTGAAAATTACAGGAGCTCCTACAATGAGCAGTTCTTC.

V gene TRBV27 combines with J gene TRBJ2-3; weak D call: TRBD1 (5 bases). The germline V gene has CDR1 MNHEY and CDR2 SMNVEV (reference sequence). The CDR3 runs 16 residues. Trimming shortened V by 1 base and J by 2 bases, and 13 bases separated the two germline ends. Here the CDR3 DNA reads TGTGCCAGCAGTTTATGGTCCGGACACCTCACAGATACGCAGTATTTT. It yields the protein CASSLWSGHLTDTQYF.

The chain employs TRBV10-1 and TRBJ2-3, with D possibly TRBD2 on 6 matching bases. The CDR3 totals 16 residues. Trimming took 8 bases from V and 3 from J, leaving 21 bases between them. The germline V gene encodes CDR1 WNHNN and CDR2 SYGVQD (reference sequence). DNA for the CDR3: TGCGCCAGCCAGGGCACGGAGGGAGTGGTAACAGATACGCAGTATTTT. It encodes CASQGTEGVVTDTQYF.

The chain carries TRBV6-5 and TRBJ2-1, with 8 bases aligning to TRBD2. From germline, CDR1 is MNHEY and CDR2 SVGAGI. Trimming took 5 bases from V and 9 from J; bases not matched to a gene: 6. The CDR3 loop spans 13 amino acids. The CDR3 loop is CASSRLAQGEQFF. For the CDR3, the DNA is TGTGCCAGCAGTCGACTAGCGCAAGGTGAGCAGTTCTTC.

The chain is built from TRBV5-1 and TRBJ2-5; 7 bases align to TRBD2. The CDR3 has 14 residues. V dropped 4 bases and J dropped 3; count of bases not matched to a gene: 6. Per the germline V gene, CDR1 is SGHRS and CDR2 is YFSETQ. CDR3: CASSTNAGEETQYF. CDR3 DNA sequence: TGCGCCAGCAGCACCAACGCGGGGGAAGAGACCCAGTACTTC.

In nucleotides, the CDR3 is TGTGCCAGCACCCCCGGGGGCGGGAATCAGCCCCAGCATTTT. Translation gives CASTPGGGNQPQHF. The rearrangement joins TRBV28 to TRBJ1-5, with TRBD1 as a possible D gene (6 bases). V lost 7 bases to trimming and J lost 4 bases, with 14 bases between them. Germline CDR1 MDHEN, CDR2 SYDVKM. The CDR3 consists of 14 residues.

The gene calls are TRBV29-1 and TRBJ1-1; D might be TRBD1 (6 bases). CDR1 and CDR2 (germline): SQVTM, ANQGSEA. V gave up 4 bases and J gave up 4 bases, with 16 bases separating them. The CDR3 is made up of 14 amino acids. CDR3 sequence reads: CSVVGGQGATEAFF. For the CDR3, the DNA is TGCAGCGTTGTCGGGGGACAAGGAGCCACTGAAGCTTTCTTT.

The V call is TRBV27, the J call TRBJ1-4; D possibly corresponds to TRBD1 (6 bases). CDR1 and CDR2 (germline): MNHEY, SMNVEV (reference sequence). V was clipped by 3 bases and J by 2 bases, with 13 bases between them. This CDR3 region has 16 residues. The CDR3 here is CASSLGWGLTNEKLFF. The CDR3 DNA follows: TGTGCCAGCAGTTTGGGGTGGGGGCTCACTAATGAAAAACTGTTTTTT.

The table lists this clone with a few counts. The V gene is TRBV2, the J gene TRBJ1-3; 8 bases match TRBD1. This CDR3 contains 13 residues. Germline CDR1 reads SNHLY; CDR2 reads FYNNEI. Unmatched junction bases numbered 4, after V lost 8 bases and J lost 4 bases. The CDR3 DNA reads as TGTGCCAGCGGACAGGGTAACGGAAACACCATATATTTT. Its translation is CASGQGNGNTIYF.

CDR3 region: CASSLAGRQETQYF. Written as DNA, the CDR3 is TGTGCCAGCAGTTTGGCTGGGAGGCAAGAGACCCAGTACTTC. The chain couples TRBV28 to TRBJ2-5, with D possibly being TRBD2 (6 bases). Trimming cost V 3 bases and J 2 bases, with 10 bases left between them. CDR1 and CDR2 from the germline V gene are MDHEN and SYDVKM. CDR3 length: 14 amino acids.

The chain recombines TRBV5-1 with TRBJ1-3, with D perhaps matching TRBD1 (6 bases). The CDR3 spans 16 residues. The germline V gene has CDR1 SGHRS and CDR2 YFSETQ. Between the trimmed V and J ends, which lost 0 bases and 4 bases, there was a span of 14 bases. The CDR3 DNA is TGCGCCAGCAGCTTGGAGGGGGGAAGTTTCGGAAACACCATATATTTT. Its translation: CASSLEGGSFGNTIYF.

The chain links TRBV28 to TRBJ1-1; D is uncertain. This CDR3 is built from 12 residues. The V end was cut by 5 bases, the J end by 5 bases, with 9 bases between. Germline assignment: CDR1 MDHEN and CDR2 SYDVKM. The CDR3 nucleotides are TGTGCCAGCAGTGAGGGTAGGACTGAAGCTTTCTTT. Translated, it gives CASSEGRTEAFF.